This is a list of T cell receptor beta chains from one sample in a study of T cell responses to AZD1222 COVID-19 vaccine. Sequencing was performed with immunoSEQ multiplex PCR; in TCRdb, only in-frame clones are kept and a portion is missing. Among 100,000 to 150,000 clones listed, approximately 90% were seen once. Sequences were derived from peripheral blood, sampled on day 0 of AZD1222 vaccination. Receptor source: an adult in good health. The CDR3 runs from the conserved cysteine through the conserved F or W. The D gene is left open where the match is weak. Size values are once, few and many counts, or a class for expanded clones, and some rows have none.

d_call	clone_size	j_call	v_call	cdr3_nt	cdr3_aa
.	.	TRBJ1-2	TRBV12-3/TRBV12-4	TGTGCCAGCAGTCCGACGTACGCGGGCTACACCTTC	CASSPTYAGYTF
TRBD2	.	TRBJ2-5	TRBV7-2	TGTGCCAGCAGCCATCTAGCGGGGGGCAGGGAGACCCAGTACTTC	CASSHLAGGRETQYF
TRBD1	.	TRBJ1-5	TRBV5-6	TGTGCCAGCAGCTTGTTCGGGACAGGGAACAATCAGCCCCAGCATTTT	CASSLFGTGNNQPQHF
TRBD1	once	TRBJ1-1	TRBV19	TGTGCCAGTAGGGACAGGGGGCAAAACACTGAAGCTTTCTTT	CASRDRGQNTEAFF
TRBD2	few	TRBJ2-1	TRBV20-1	TGCAGTGCTAGTGCTAGCGGGATTAACAATGAGCAGTTCTTC	CSASASGINNEQFF
.	.	TRBJ1-6	TRBV4-3	TGCGCCAGCAGCCAAGTATCGAATTCACCCCTCCACTTT	CASSQVSNSPLHF
TRBD1	.	TRBJ1-4	TRBV28	TGTGCCAGCAGTAAGTCGGGGACAGCTACTAATGAAAAACTGTTTTTT	CASSKSGTATNEKLFF
.	.	TRBJ2-7	TRBV28	TGTGCCAGCAGCTCCGATTGGGGGTTCGAGCAGTACTTC	CASSSDWGFEQYF
.	.	TRBJ2-7	TRBV5-1	TGCGCCAGCAGCCAGAGAGGCTACGAGCAGTACTTC	CASSQRGYEQYF
TRBD2	.	TRBJ2-1	TRBV11-2	TGTGCCAGCAGCCCGACTAGCGGGGGGAATGAGCAGTTCTTC	CASSPTSGGNEQFF
.	.	TRBJ1-2	TRBV29-1	TGCAGCGTTGGTGAAAGTGTCGGGAACTATGGCTACACCTTC	CSVGESVGNYGYTF
TRBD1	.	TRBJ1-4	TRBV9	TGTGCCAGCAGCGTGGGGACAGGGGGAAGGGGAGAAAAACTGTTTTTT	CASSVGTGGRGEKLFF
.	.	TRBJ2-7	TRBV12-3/TRBV12-4	TGTGCCAGCAGTTTGTGGGGGGCCGACGAGCAGTACTTC	CASSLWGADEQYF
TRBD1	.	TRBJ1-3	TRBV4-1	TGCGCCAGCAGCCAAGCGGACAGGGGAAACACCATATATTTT	CASSQADRGNTIYF
.	.	TRBJ2-1	TRBV28	TGTGCCAGCAGTTTAAAAGCTTATGAGCAGTTCTTC	CASSLKAYEQFF
.	.	TRBJ1-4	TRBV7-9	TGTGCCAGCAGCCCCGGGAATAGCTATGAAAAACTGTTTTTT	CASSPGNSYEKLFF
.	.	TRBJ1-1	TRBV7-6	TGTGCCAGCAGCTTTCTCCCCTTTTCCTCGGCGACAGAGAACACTGAAGCTTTCTTT	CASSFLPFSSATENTEAFF
TRBD1	once	TRBJ1-1	TRBV11-2	TGTGCCAGCAGCCCTAGAATATGGACAGGGGGGACTGAAGCTTTCTTT	CASSPRIWTGGTEAFF
.	.	TRBJ2-3	TRBV5-1	TGCGCCAGCAGCTTGTCGACAGATACGCAGTATTTT	CASSLSTDTQYF
.	once	TRBJ1-2	TRBV5-1	TGCGCCAGCAGCGGAACAGGACATGGCTACACCTTC	CASSGTGHGYTF
.	.	TRBJ1-3	TRBV19	TGTGCCAGTAGTATAGTCGGCCCTGGAAACACCATATATTTT	CASSIVGPGNTIYF
TRBD1	.	TRBJ2-7	TRBV11-2	TGTGCCAGCAGCCCCCGACAGGGAAATAACGACGAGCAGTACTTC	CASSPRQGNNDEQYF
TRBD1	.	TRBJ1-2	TRBV4-1	TGCGCCAGCAGCCAACTATCGGGGACAGGGTTCCATGGCTACACCTTC	CASSQLSGTGFHGYTF
.	.	TRBJ2-7	TRBV3-1/TRBV3-2	TGTGCCAGCAGCCACGGACCGTCTGGGGACGAGCAGTACTTC	CASSHGPSGDEQYF
.	few	TRBJ2-7	TRBV4-1	TGCGCCAGCAGCCTGGGACATCTTTACGAGCAGTACTTC	CASSLGHLYEQYF
TRBD1	.	TRBJ1-2	TRBV2	TGTGCCAGCAGTGAGGCTCCAGGGGGTGGCTACACCTTC	CASSEAPGGGYTF
.	.	TRBJ2-6	TRBV18	TGTGCCAGCTCACCACCGGTTGCGGGGCCGGAGGCTGGGGCCAACGTCCTGACTTTC	CASSPPVAGPEAGANVLTF
.	.	TRBJ1-5	TRBV4-3	TGCGCCAGCAGCCTCCAGACCAATCAGCCCCAGCATTTT	CASSLQTNQPQHF
.	.	TRBJ1-1	TRBV28	TGTGCCAGCAGTCTCAAGGGGCTTCCGGCCACTGAAGCTTTCTTT	CASSLKGLPATEAFF
.	.	TRBJ1-1	TRBV10-3	TGTGCCATCAGACCCACAGATATGAACACTGAAGCTTTCTTT	CAIRPTDMNTEAFF
.	once	TRBJ1-5	TRBV12-3/TRBV12-4	TGTGCCAGCAGAAAGGACAGTTGGCAGCCCCAGCATTTT	CASRKDSWQPQHF
TRBD1	.	TRBJ2-5	TRBV15	TGTGCCACCAGCAGGGACAGGGGGCAAGAGACCCAGTACTTC	CATSRDRGQETQYF
.	.	TRBJ1-1	TRBV27	TGTGCCAGCAGGGACGGACAGCTGAACACTGAAGCTTTCTTT	CASRDGQLNTEAFF
TRBD1	.	TRBJ2-7	TRBV5-1	TGCGCCAGCAGCTACGAGACAGGGTCAAGGTACGAGCAGTACTTC	CASSYETGSRYEQYF
.	.	TRBJ1-2	TRBV28	TGTGCCAGCAGTTTAGTATCCTATGGCTACACCTTC	CASSLVSYGYTF
.	.	TRBJ1-5	TRBV24-1	TGTGCCACCAGTGATTTACGCAGGGACGATCAGCCCCAGCATTTT	CATSDLRRDDQPQHF
.	.	TRBJ2-5	TRBV2	TGTGCCAGCAGCCTCATACCGGGGGGCGGGGAGACCCAGTACTTC	CASSLIPGGGETQYF
.	.	TRBJ1-1	TRBV6-2/TRBV6-3	TGTGCCAGCAGTTACCCTTACACGAACACTGAAGCTTTCTTT	CASSYPYTNTEAFF
.	.	TRBJ1-3	TRBV20-1	TGCAGTGCTAGTGTAGGCCTCTCTGGAAACACCATATATTTT	CSASVGLSGNTIYF
.	.	TRBJ1-2	TRBV19	TGTGCCAGTAGTCCCCTTGACGGCTCAGGGTACACCTTC	CASSPLDGSGYTF
.	.	TRBJ2-6	TRBV19	TGTGCCAGTAGTAGCCCCAGTTCTGGGGCCAACGTCCTGACTTTC	CASSSPSSGANVLTF
.	.	TRBJ1-5	TRBV7-2	TGTGCCAGCAGCTTAGTCGGACAGTACAATCAGCCCCAGCATTTT	CASSLVGQYNQPQHF
.	.	TRBJ2-1	TRBV4-3	TGCGCCAGCAGCCAAGATGCCGTTTCCTACAATGAGCAGTTCTTC	CASSQDAVSYNEQFF
.	once	TRBJ1-6	TRBV7-9	TGTGCCAGCAGCTCCACTGGGGGAGGAAATTCACCCCTCCACTTT	CASSSTGGGNSPLHF
.	.	TRBJ1-1	TRBV5-1	TGCGCCAGCAGCTTGGGTGTGCGCACTGAAGCTTTCTTT	CASSLGVRTEAFF
.	.	TRBJ1-1	TRBV5-1	TGCGCCAGCAGCTTGGCGGCTAGGGCTGAAGCTTTCTTT	CASSLAARAEAFF
.	.	TRBJ2-1	TRBV10-3	TGTGCCATCAGTGAGGTTTATAGCTCCGGTGAGCAGTTCTTC	CAISEVYSSGEQFF
TRBD1	.	TRBJ1-4	TRBV27	TGTGCCAGCAGTCCAGGGACAGGGAAGGTGTTTTTT	CASSPGTGKVFF
TRBD2	.	TRBJ2-1	TRBV2	TGTGCCAGCAGTGTTTACCGGGGGGGCCCATCCCATGAGCAGTTCTTC	CASSVYRGGPSHEQFF
TRBD1	.	TRBJ2-4	TRBV25-1	TGTGCCAGCAGTGAATTCGCTAAGACAGGGGGCCTCGAAAACATTCAGTACTTC	CASSEFAKTGGLENIQYF
.	.	TRBJ1-1	TRBV29-1	TGCAGCGTTGCGAGAGGATCCACATGGGACACTGAAGCTTTCTTT	CSVARGSTWDTEAFF
.	.	TRBJ1-4	TRBV19	TGTGCCAGTAGTCCCCCCCCGGGGACGACTAATGAAAAACTGTTTTTT	CASSPPPGTTNEKLFF
.	.	TRBJ2-1	TRBV28	TGTGCCAGCAGCCCGAGGGGTTATGAGCAGTTCTTC	CASSPRGYEQFF
.	.	TRBJ1-3	TRBV4-3	TGCGCCAGCAGCCCTATTGGGAGCTCTGGAAACACCATATATTTT	CASSPIGSSGNTIYF
.	.	TRBJ2-2	TRBV5-4	TGTGCCAGCAGCCAGGGGGGTTCGAACACCGGGGAGCTGTTTTTT	CASSQGGSNTGELFF
TRBD1	.	TRBJ1-6	TRBV10-3	TGTGCCATCAGCGGACAGGGGGGCGCACCCCTCCACTTT	CAISGQGGAPLHF
.	.	TRBJ2-5	TRBV7-2	TGTGCCAGCAGCTTAGGTGGGACACGGCTCCGGGAGACCCAGTACTTC	CASSLGGTRLRETQYF
.	.	TRBJ2-3	TRBV6-2/TRBV6-3	TGTGCCAGCAGTCACCGGGACTTCGGCACAGATACGCAGTATTTT	CASSHRDFGTDTQYF
.	.	TRBJ2-5	TRBV18	TGTGCCAGCTCACCACGGCTAGAGGGGGAGACCCAGTACTTC	CASSPRLEGETQYF